This T cell receptor beta chain was retrieved from a study of regulatory T cells in long-lasting Graves disease. According to the study, TCR beta libraries were built with iRepertoire HTBI primers and CDR3-region Arm-PCR. TCRdb used MiXCR to reprocess the multiplex PCR reads, holding one entry per CDR3 protein. Of fewer than 650,000 distinct CDR3 sequences listed, 15% to 20% are singletons. Specified time point: newly diagnosed GD, antithyroid drugs for less than 3 months. The authors made the TCR library using RNA they extracted from PBMCs. This clonotype was seen more than once but under ten times. The antigen remains undetermined. Study-wide results and caveats: Whereas 950 to 1,000 public clonotypes were shared by new patients, persistent patients shared more, at roughly 3,000. TCR diversity was lower in persistent than newly diagnosed Graves' disease.

The ends were cut back, 0 bases at V and 5 bases at J, with 10 bases in the middle. CDR3 length: 14 amino acids. CDR1 and CDR2 from the germline V gene are LNHNV and YYDKDF (reference sequence). The sample was also reused in another study, on T cells in Graves' hyperthyroidism and ophthalmopathy.

The receptor comes from a young woman with Graves disease. The chain combines TRBV15 with TRBJ2-5; D ambiguous. The specimen was peripheral blood mononuclear cells (PBMCs), collected at new diagnosis, from a patient treated with antithyroid drugs. DNA for the CDR3: TGTGCCACCAGCAGAGATCCTGTGAGTGAGACCCAGTACTTC. Residues: CATSRDPVSETQYF.